Given below is one T cell receptor beta chain in context. CDR3 length: 12 amino acids. Trimming shortened V by 2 bases and J by 8 bases, and 6 bases separated the two germline ends. CDR1 and CDR2 from the germline V gene are SEHNR and FQNEAQ (reference sequence). The sample belongs to a study of blood T cell repertoires in COVID-19. Looking at the study overall: T cells, B-cell-depleted T cells, or PBMCs provided the cDNA or gDNA that served as material.

Authors' analysis steps: It was from reference gene primer amplification that nucleated cell counts were estimated. Method: immunoSEQ multiplex PCR; TCRdb's copy keeps in-frame clones and lacks some. Clone size and the V and J calls come from that table; the DNA yielded D and trimming. This sample carries around 280,000 clones, around 90% of them seen once, and the ten largest clones take 1.7%. The rearrangement links TRBV7-9 to TRBJ1-4; no clear D gene. The receptor's source is a middle-aged woman who had recovered from COVID-19. The sequencing input was PBMCs or T cells enriched from blood (not recorded which). The CDR3 is CASSLNLEKLFF. The CDR3 DNA is TGTGCCAGCAGCTTAAATCTGGAAAAACTGTTTTTT.